These 15 T cell receptor beta chains were all obtained from the same sample, sequenced in a study of CXCR3-negative and CXCR3-positive naive CD8 T cells. Preparation of TRB cDNA libraries relied on 5' RACE carrying UMI labels. TCRdb re-called the 5' RACE reads and gives one entry per CDR3 protein, without DNA. The sample has about 98,000 distinct CDR3 sequences. For these TCRs, the target antigens are not known. Study-level findings and limits: Hydrophobicity of TRB CDR3s was greater in CXCR3-positive naive cells than in CXCR3-negative naive cells.

Material: naive CXCR3+ CD8+ T cells from blood. Regarding subset: CD45RO-CCR7+CD27+CD95- naive CD8+ T cells expressing CXCR3 (TNR3+). The receptors were gathered from a human donor in good health. Some clones in this sample may be carry-over from other donors' samples.

The rearrangement joins TRBV7-9 to TRBJ2-7; TCRdb's D call, TRBD1, is unchecked because there is no DNA. The CDR3 is 16 amino acids. Germline V gene data show CDR1 as SEHNR and CDR2 as FQNEAQ (reference sequence). CDR3 sequence reads: CASSLSPSHVGDEQYF.

The chain combines TRBV14 with TRBJ1-2; TCRdb's D call of TRBD1 is untestable without DNA. This CDR3 is 15 amino acids long. Germline V CDR1 and CDR2: SGHDN, FVKESK. CDR3 residues: CASSPMGQGGYGYTF. The entire variable domain, with the rest obtained from reference TRBV14 and TRBJ1-2, is as follows: EAGVTQFPSHSVIEKGQTVTLRCDPISGHDNLYWYRRVMGKEIKFLLHFVKESKQDESGMPNNRFLAERTGGTYSTLKVQPAELEDSGVYFCASSPMGQGGYGYTFGSGTRLTVV.

This sequence joins TRBV4-3 and TRBJ2-3; the D gene TCRdb calls, TRBD1, cannot be checked with no DNA. This CDR3 has 16 amino acids. CDR1 and CDR2 from the germline V gene are LGHNA and YSLEER. CDR3: CASSQDIGQGADTQYF.

The chain uses TRBV10-3 and TRBJ2-7; TCRdb outputs TRBD2, but without DNA this stays unchecked. This CDR3 has 15 residues. The germline V gene has CDR1 ENHRY and CDR2 SYGVKD. The CDR3 here is CATFDRASSSYEQYF.

The chain joins TRBV7-7 to TRBJ2-3; the TRBD2 assignment by TCRdb is unverifiable without DNA. CDR1 is SSHAT and CDR2 is FNYEAQ in the germline V gene (reference sequence). The CDR3 has 15 residues. The CDR3 reads CASSLTSASTDTQYF.

The chain uses TRBV29-1 and TRBJ2-5; TCRdb's D call, TRBD1, is unchecked because there is no DNA. Germline V lookup: CDR1 SQVTM, CDR2 ANQGSEA. CDR3 length equals 18 residues. The CDR3 loop reads CSVTPGSAVIAMRETQYF.

The rearrangement links TRBV14 to TRBJ2-7; with no DNA, the TCRdb D assignment of TRBD2 cannot be verified. The CDR3 extends over 16 amino acids. Germline CDR1 is SGHDN and CDR2 is FVKESK. CDR3 sequence: CASSHYAGTSYYEQYF.

The rearrangement joins TRBV12-3 or TRBV12-4 to TRBJ1-5; TCRdb designates TRBD1, a call that cannot be tested without DNA. The CDR3 sequence is 13 residues long. The CDR3 sequence is CASSPGRNQPQHF.

This chain uses TRBV5-1 with TRBJ2-2; absent DNA, TCRdb's TRBD2 call cannot be checked. The CDR3 runs to 18 residues. Per germline, CDR1 SGHRS and CDR2 YFSETQ. CDR3 amino acids: CASSLKLAGGRNTGELFF.

This chain joins TRBV28 and TRBJ2-5; no DNA is available, so the TRBD1 call from TCRdb remains unchecked. Germline V gives CDR1 MDHEN, CDR2 SYDVKM. CDR3 size: 14 residues. This chain's CDR3 is CASSFRQGQETQYF.

This chain connects TRBV29-1 to TRBJ2-7; lacking DNA, the TRBD1 call made by TCRdb goes unchecked. Germline V CDR1 and CDR2: SQVTM, ANQGSEA. This CDR3 has 15 residues. The CDR3 is CSVEEAGAQSYEQYF.

This chain links TRBV12-3 or TRBV12-4 with TRBJ2-5; TCRdb gives TRBD2 as the D gene, but with no DNA this cannot be confirmed. The CDR3 sequence is 18 residues long. CDR3 region: CASSPTTTKKGKGETQYF.

The genes are TRBV4-3 and TRBJ2-7. Germline V gene data show CDR1 as LGHNA and CDR2 as YSLEER. The CDR3 contains 14 residues. CDR3 sequence: CASSQASVSYEHYF.

The gene calls are TRBV9 and TRBJ1-2. The CDR3 is made up of 14 amino acids. Looked up from germline, CDR1 is SGDLS and CDR2 is YYNGEE. The CDR3 loop reads CASSVGGNTYGYTF.

The chain employs TRBV7-8 and TRBJ1-1. This CDR3 has 15 amino acids. In germline, CDR1 is SGHVS, CDR2 FQNEAQ. The chain's CDR3 is CASSLAFDGDTEAFF.